This T cell receptor (beta chain) was captured in a study of cytomegalovirus exposure and HLA in healthy donors. Worth noting for this clone: Its antigen is unknown.

13 Jbeta primers and 60 Vbeta primers were used for the PCR. Authors' processing steps: It was a later analysis that counted tens of millions of unique TCR beta chains, of which approximately 11 million were shared. TCRdb's table, derived via immunoSEQ multiplex PCR, lists solely in-frame clones and lacks some. V and J calls and clone size follow that table, whereas D and trimming were derived from the DNA. The table has about 180,000 clones, around 81% seen once; the top ten hold about 2.3%. General study points: In vitro, three CMV-associated chains proved specific for CMV antigens.

Unmatched junction bases numbered 9, after V lost 4 bases and J lost 5 bases. Germline CDR1 is SGHRS and CDR2 is YFSETQ. The CDR3 has 15 residues. Sample: PBMCs. The rearrangement uses TRBV5-1 and TRBJ1-1; 9 bases are shared with TRBD1. This TCR was recovered from a woman under 40 in good health and CMV-seronegative. CDR3 region: CASSRTGEWKTEAFF. The CDR3 DNA reads as TGCGCCAGCAGCCGGACAGGGGAATGGAAGACTGAAGCTTTCTTT.